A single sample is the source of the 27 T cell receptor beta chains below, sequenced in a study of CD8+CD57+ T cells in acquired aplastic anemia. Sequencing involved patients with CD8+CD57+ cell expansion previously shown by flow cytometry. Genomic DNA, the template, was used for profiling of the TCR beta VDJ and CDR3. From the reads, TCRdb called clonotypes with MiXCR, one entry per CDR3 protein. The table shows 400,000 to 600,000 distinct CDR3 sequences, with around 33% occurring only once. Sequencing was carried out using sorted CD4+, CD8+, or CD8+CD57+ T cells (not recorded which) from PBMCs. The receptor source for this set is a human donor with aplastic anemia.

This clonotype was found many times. The chain's CDR3 is CATSTRAYNEQFF. CDR3 sequence (DNA): TGTGCCACCAGCACTAGGGCCTACAATGAGCAGTTCTTC. This chain links TRBV24-1 with TRBJ2-1, with TRBD2 as a possible D gene (5 bases). CDR1 and CDR2 (germline): KGHDR, SFDVKD. This CDR3 comprises 13 residues. The ends were cut back, 7 bases at V and 2 bases at J, with 8 bases in the middle.

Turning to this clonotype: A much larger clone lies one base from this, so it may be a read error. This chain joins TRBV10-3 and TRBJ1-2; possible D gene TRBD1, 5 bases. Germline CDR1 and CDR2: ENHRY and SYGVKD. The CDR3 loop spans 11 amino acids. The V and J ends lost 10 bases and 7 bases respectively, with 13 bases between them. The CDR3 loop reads CASGSRAGYTF. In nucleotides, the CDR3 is TGTGCCAGCGGCTCCAGGGCTGGCTACACCTTC.

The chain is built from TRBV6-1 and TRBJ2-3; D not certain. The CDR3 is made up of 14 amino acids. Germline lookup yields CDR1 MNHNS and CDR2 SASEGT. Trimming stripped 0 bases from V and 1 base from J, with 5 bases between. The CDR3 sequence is CASSEAFRTDTQYF. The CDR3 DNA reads TGTGCCAGCAGTGAAGCGTTCCGCACAGATACGCAGTATTTT.

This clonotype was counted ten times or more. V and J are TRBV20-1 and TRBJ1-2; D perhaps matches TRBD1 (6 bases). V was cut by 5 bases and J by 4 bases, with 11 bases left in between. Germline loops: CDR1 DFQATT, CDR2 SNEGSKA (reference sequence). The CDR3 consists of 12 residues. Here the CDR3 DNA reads TGCAGTGCTTCGACAGGAGTCTATGGCTACACCTTC. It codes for CSASTGVYGYTF.

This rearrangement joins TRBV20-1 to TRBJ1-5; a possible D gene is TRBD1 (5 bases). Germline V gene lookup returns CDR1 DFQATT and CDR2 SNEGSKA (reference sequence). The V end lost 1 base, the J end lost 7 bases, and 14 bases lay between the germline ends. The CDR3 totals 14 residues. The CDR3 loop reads CSARVRGTIQPQHF. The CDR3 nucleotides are TGCAGTGCTAGAGTCCGGGGCACTATCCAGCCCCAGCATTTT.

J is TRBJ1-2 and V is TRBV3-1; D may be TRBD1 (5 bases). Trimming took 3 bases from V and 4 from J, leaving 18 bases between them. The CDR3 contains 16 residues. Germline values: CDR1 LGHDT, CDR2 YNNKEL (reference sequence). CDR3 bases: TGTGCCAGCAGCCACGTCCGTGGGGGGGAGAGCTATGGCTACACCTTC. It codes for CASSHVRGGESYGYTF. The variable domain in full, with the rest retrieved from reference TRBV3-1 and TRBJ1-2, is DTAVSQTPKYLVTQMGNDKSIKCEQNLGHDTMYWYKQDSKKFLKIMFSYNNKELIINETVPNRFSPKSPDKAHLNLHINSLELGDSAVYFCASSHVRGGESYGYTFGSGTRLTVV.

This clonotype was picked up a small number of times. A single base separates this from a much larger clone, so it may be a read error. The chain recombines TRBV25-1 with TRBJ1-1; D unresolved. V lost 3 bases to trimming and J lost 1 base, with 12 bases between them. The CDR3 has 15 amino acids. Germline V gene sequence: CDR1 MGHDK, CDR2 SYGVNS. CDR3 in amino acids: CASSEASRQNTEAFF. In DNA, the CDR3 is TGTGCCAGCAGTGAGGCCTCTCGACAGAACACTGAAGCTTTCTTT.

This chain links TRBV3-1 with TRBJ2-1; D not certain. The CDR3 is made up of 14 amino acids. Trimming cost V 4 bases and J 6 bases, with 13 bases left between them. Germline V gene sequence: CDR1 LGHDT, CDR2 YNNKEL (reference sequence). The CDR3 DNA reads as TGTGCCAGCAGCCCTCGTGCTAGTAGCAATGAGCAGTTCTTC. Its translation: CASSPRASSNEQFF.

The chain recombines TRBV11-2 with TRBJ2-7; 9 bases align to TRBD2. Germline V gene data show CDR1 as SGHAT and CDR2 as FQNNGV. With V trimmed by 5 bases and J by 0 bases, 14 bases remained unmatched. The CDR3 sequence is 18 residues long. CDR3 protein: CASSPSPGLALNSYEQYF. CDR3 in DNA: TGTGCCAGCAGCCCATCCCCCGGACTAGCGCTTAACTCCTACGAGCAGTACTTC.

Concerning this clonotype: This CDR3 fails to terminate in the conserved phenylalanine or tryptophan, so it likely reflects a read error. In DNA form, the CDR3 reads TGTGCCAGCAGCCTTAGCAGGGGTGGCAATCAGCCCCAGCATTCT. As protein: CASSLSRGGNQPQHS. V gene TRBV7-2 combines with J gene TRBJ1-5; the D gene is possibly TRBD1 (6 bases). This CDR3 is 15 amino acids long. Germline CDR1 and CDR2: SGHTA and FQGNSA. Trimming took 5 bases from V and 2 from J, leaving 13 bases between them.

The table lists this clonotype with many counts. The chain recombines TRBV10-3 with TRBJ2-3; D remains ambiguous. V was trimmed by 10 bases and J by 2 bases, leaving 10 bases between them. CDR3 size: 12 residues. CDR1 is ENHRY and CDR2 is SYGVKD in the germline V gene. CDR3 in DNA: TGTGCCACCGCTCTAAACACAGATACGCAGTATTTT. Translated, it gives CATALNTDTQYF.

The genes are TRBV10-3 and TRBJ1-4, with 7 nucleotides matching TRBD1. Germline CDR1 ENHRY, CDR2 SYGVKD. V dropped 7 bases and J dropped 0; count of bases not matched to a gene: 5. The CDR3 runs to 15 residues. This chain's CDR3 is CAITSTGTTNEKLFF. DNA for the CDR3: TGTGCCATCACCTCGACAGGGACAACTAATGAAAAACTGTTTTTT.

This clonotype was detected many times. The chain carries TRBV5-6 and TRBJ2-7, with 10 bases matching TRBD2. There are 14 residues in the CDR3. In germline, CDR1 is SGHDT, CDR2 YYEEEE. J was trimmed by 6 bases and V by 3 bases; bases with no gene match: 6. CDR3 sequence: CASSWGLAQPEQYF. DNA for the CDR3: TGTGCCAGCAGCTGGGGACTAGCGCAGCCCGAGCAGTACTTC.

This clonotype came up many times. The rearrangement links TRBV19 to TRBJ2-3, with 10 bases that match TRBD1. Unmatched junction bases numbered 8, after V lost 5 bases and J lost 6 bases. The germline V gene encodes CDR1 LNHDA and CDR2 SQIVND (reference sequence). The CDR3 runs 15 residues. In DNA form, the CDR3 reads TGTGCCAGTAGTGACCGGGACAGGGGATCGGATACGCAGTATTTT. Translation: CASSDRDRGSDTQYF. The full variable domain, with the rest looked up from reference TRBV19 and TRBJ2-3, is DGGITQSPKYLFRKEGQNVTLSCEQNLNHDAMYWYRQDPGQGLRLIYYSQIVNDFQKGDIAEGYSVSREKKESFPLTVTSAQKNPTAFYLCASSDRDRGSDTQYFGPGTRLTVL.

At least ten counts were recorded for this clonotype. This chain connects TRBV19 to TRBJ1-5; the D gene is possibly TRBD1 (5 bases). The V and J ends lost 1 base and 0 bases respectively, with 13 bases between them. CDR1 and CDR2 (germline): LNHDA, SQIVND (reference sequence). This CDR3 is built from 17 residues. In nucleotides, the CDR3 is TGTGCCAGTAGTATAGTCGGAGGGACGGATAGCAATCAGCCCCAGCATTTT. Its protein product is CASSIVGGTDSNQPQHF.

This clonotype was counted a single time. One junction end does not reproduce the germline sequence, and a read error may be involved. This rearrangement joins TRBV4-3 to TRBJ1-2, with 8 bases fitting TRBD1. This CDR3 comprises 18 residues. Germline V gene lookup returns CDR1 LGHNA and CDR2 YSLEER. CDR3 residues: CAGSLTRDRLDLGYGYTF. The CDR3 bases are TGCGCCGGCAGCTTGACACGGGACAGGTTGGACCTGGGCTATGGCTACACCTTC.

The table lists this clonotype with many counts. Written as DNA, the CDR3 is TGTGCCACCAACCTTGGTGGGACTGAAGCTTTCTTT. Translation gives CATNLGGTEAFF. The V and J genes are TRBV2 and TRBJ1-1; D remains unclear. V shed 10 bases and J shed 5 bases, with 14 bases lying between them. There are 12 residues in the CDR3. From germline, CDR1 is SNHLY and CDR2 FYNNEI.

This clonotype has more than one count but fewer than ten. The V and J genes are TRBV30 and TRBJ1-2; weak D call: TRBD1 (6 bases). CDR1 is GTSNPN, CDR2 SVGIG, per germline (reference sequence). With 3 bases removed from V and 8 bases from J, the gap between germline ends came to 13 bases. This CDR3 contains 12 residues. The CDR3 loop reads CAWRGGLRGYTF. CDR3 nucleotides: TGTGCCTGGAGGGGGGGGCTAAGGGGCTACACCTTC.

CDR3 coding DNA: TGTGCCACCAGCAGACCTGGACAGGGCGGCCAGGGAAGAGGCTACACCTTC. This codes for CATSRPGQGGQGRGYTF. The chain uses TRBV15 and TRBJ1-2; 8 positions match TRBD1. The length of the CDR3 is 17 residues. The V segment lost 2 bases and the J segment 8 bases; nucleotides outside the gene matches: 16. Germline CDR1 is LNHNV and CDR2 is YYDKDF (reference sequence).

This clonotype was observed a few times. In DNA form, the CDR3 reads TGTGCCAGCAGCTTAGACCCTTCGGGCTACACCTTC. It codes for CASSLDPSGYTF. J is TRBJ1-2 and V is TRBV7-2, with no clear D. Trimming shortened V by 1 base and J by 8 bases, and 8 bases separated the two germline ends. Looked up from germline, CDR1 is SGHTA and CDR2 is FQGNSA. The CDR3 has 12 amino acids. The variable domain in full, completed from reference TRBV7-2 and TRBJ1-2, reads GAGVSQSPSNKVTEKGKDVELRCDPISGHTALYWYRQSLGQGLEFLIYFQGNSAPDKSGLPSDRFSAERTGGSVSTLTIQRTQQEDSAVYLCASSLDPSGYTFGSGTRLTVV.

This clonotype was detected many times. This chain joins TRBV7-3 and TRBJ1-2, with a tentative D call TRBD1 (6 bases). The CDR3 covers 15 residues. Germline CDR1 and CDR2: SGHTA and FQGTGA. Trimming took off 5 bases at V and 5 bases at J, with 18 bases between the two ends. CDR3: CASSPRRGGAYGYTF. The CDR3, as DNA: TGTGCCAGCAGCCCGAGGCGGGGGGGGGCTTATGGCTACACCTTC.

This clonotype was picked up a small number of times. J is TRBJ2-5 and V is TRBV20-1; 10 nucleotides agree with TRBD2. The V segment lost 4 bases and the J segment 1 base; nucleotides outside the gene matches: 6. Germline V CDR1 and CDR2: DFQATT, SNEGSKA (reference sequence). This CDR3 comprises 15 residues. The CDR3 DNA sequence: TGCAGTGCTATGGTAGCGGGAGGAGTCCAAGAGACCCAGTACTTC. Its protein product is CSAMVAGGVQETQYF.

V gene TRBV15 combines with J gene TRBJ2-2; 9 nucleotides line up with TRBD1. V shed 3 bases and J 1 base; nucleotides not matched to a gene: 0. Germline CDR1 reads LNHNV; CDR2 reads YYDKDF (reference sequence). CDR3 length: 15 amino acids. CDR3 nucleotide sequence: TGTGCCACCAGCAGGGGACAGGGGAACACCGGGGAGCTGTTTTTT. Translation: CATSRGQGNTGELFF.

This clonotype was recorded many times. CDR3 DNA: TGCAGTGCTAGTCTAGCGGGGGCCTACGAGCAGTACTTC. This sequence encodes CSASLAGAYEQYF. The chain links TRBV20-1 to TRBJ2-7; 10 nucleotides agree with TRBD2. The germline CDR1 and CDR2 sequences are DFQATT and SNEGSKA (reference sequence). CDR3 length: 13 residues. The J segment lost 2 bases and the V segment lost 3 bases, leaving 1 base of the junction unmatched.

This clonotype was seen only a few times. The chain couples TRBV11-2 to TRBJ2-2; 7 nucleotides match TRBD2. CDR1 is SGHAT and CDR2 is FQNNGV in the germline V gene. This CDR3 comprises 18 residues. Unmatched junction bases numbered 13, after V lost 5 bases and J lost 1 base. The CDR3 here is CASSPSAAASGNTGELFF. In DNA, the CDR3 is TGTGCCAGCAGCCCCTCCGCGGCTGCTAGCGGGAACACCGGGGAGCTGTTTTTT. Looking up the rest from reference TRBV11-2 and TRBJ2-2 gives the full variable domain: EAGVAQSPRYKIIEKRQSVAFWCNPISGHATLYWYQQILGQGPKLLIQFQNNGVVDDSQLPKDRFSAERLKGVDSTLKIQPAKLEDSAVYLCASSPSAAASGNTGELFFGEGSRLTVL.

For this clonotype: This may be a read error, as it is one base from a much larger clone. Written as DNA, the CDR3 is TGCAGCGTTGATCTCAGGGTCAGCGGGGGCTCCCACAATGAGCAGTTCTTC. Protein product: CSVDLRVSGGSHNEQFF. The genes are TRBV29-1 and TRBJ2-1; TRBD2 aligns across 8 bases. CDR3 length: 17 amino acids. Germline CDR1 SQVTM, CDR2 ANQGSEA.

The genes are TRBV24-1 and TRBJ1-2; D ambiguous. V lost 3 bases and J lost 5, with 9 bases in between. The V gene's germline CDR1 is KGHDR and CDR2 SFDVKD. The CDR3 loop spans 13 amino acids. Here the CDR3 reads CATSDRFGYGYTF. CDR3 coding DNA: TGTGCCACCAGTGATCGGTTTGGGTATGGCTACACCTTC.